Listed below are T cell receptor beta chains from one sample, sequenced in a study of OX40 agonist ivuxolimab in advanced cancers. Data came from immunoSEQ multiplex PCR; TCRdb stores just in-frame clones and leaves some out. The table records under 90,000 clones, around 87% of them present only once. The sequencing used CD4+ or CD8+ T cells sorted from blood, collected in a trial of the OX40 agonist ivuxolimab. These TCRs come from an adult with an advanced solid tumor such as melanoma, head and neck, liver or kidney cancer. The conserved cysteine and the conserved F or W are not part of the CDR3 here. A row's size may be missing; if present it is once, few, many or a size class.

v_gene: TRBV6-5; j_gene: TRBJ2-4; abundance: -; CDR3aa: ASSGLVGGKNIQY
v_gene: TRBV9; j_gene: TRBJ1-1; abundance: few; CDR3aa: ASSPQQGMVTEAF
v_gene: TRBV7-2; j_gene: TRBJ1-4; abundance: -; CDR3aa: ASSFQGSYEKLF
v_gene: TRBV6-1; j_gene: TRBJ1-1; abundance: -; CDR3aa: ASSGRTGGTEAF
v_gene: TRBV7-9; j_gene: TRBJ2-3; abundance: -; CDR3aa: ASSLAWASLSTDTQY
v_gene: TRBV2; j_gene: TRBJ1-2; abundance: few; CDR3aa: ASRRQDHGYT
v_gene: TRBV6-1; j_gene: TRBJ2-4; abundance: -; CDR3aa: ASSERAGGLGIQY
v_gene: TRBV10-2; j_gene: TRBJ2-7; abundance: -; CDR3aa: ASSEHVEQY
v_gene: TRBV10-3; j_gene: TRBJ2-3; abundance: few; CDR3aa: AISENPSGGLDTQY
v_gene: TRBV29-1; j_gene: TRBJ2-7; abundance: -; CDR3aa: SVGGGGSGEQY
v_gene: TRBV5-1; j_gene: TRBJ2-2; abundance: -; CDR3aa: ASKQQGNTGELF
v_gene: TRBV5-1; j_gene: TRBJ1-1; abundance: -; CDR3aa: ASVGQGDTEAF
v_gene: TRBV6-5; j_gene: TRBJ1-5; abundance: medium-sized; CDR3aa: ASSSRTGVSNQPQH
v_gene: TRBV7-3; j_gene: TRBJ2-3; abundance: -; CDR3aa: ASSLGQRTDTQY
v_gene: TRBV10-3; j_gene: TRBJ1-2; abundance: -; CDR3aa: TTGTGDKTYGYT
v_gene: TRBV7-9; j_gene: TRBJ1-6; abundance: -; CDR3aa: ASGGQRTVGNSPLH
v_gene: TRBV2; j_gene: TRBJ2-5; abundance: -; CDR3aa: ATATQGETQY
v_gene: TRBV19; j_gene: TRBJ1-1; abundance: -; CDR3aa: ASSYNMNTEAF
v_gene: TRBV13; j_gene: TRBJ2-3; abundance: -; CDR3aa: ASSPRLAGNTDTQY
v_gene: TRBV9; j_gene: TRBJ2-6; abundance: -; CDR3aa: ASRSSGANVLT
v_gene: TRBV4-1; j_gene: TRBJ2-3; abundance: once; CDR3aa: ASSQEEGGWGRPTDTQY
v_gene: TRBV6-5; j_gene: TRBJ2-1; abundance: -; CDR3aa: ASSRRTGWNEQF
v_gene: TRBV7-3; j_gene: TRBJ2-7; abundance: -; CDR3aa: ASSHRLANRYEQY
v_gene: TRBV9; j_gene: TRBJ1-3; abundance: -; CDR3aa: ASGGLTLSSGNTIY
v_gene: TRBV28; j_gene: TRBJ1-5; abundance: once; CDR3aa: ASSSPTGESNQPQH
v_gene: TRBV5-1; j_gene: TRBJ1-1; abundance: -; CDR3aa: ASSSTAFTTEAF
v_gene: TRBV6-6; j_gene: TRBJ2-1; abundance: -; CDR3aa: ASSQTGGYNEQF
v_gene: TRBV19; j_gene: TRBJ2-7; abundance: -; CDR3aa: ASSRSPGQGSYEQY
v_gene: TRBV7-2; j_gene: TRBJ2-5; abundance: -; CDR3aa: ASHPLAGVGETQY
v_gene: TRBV7-2; j_gene: TRBJ2-4; abundance: -; CDR3aa: ASSLADKNIQY
v_gene: TRBV2; j_gene: TRBJ1-1; abundance: -; CDR3aa: ASQDGGGGTEAF
v_gene: TRBV19; j_gene: TRBJ1-4; abundance: -; CDR3aa: ASRGRANEKLF
v_gene: TRBV2; j_gene: TRBJ1-2; abundance: -; CDR3aa: ASKSQGAFGYT
v_gene: TRBV6-6; j_gene: TRBJ1-1; abundance: few; CDR3aa: ASSYRGEAF
v_gene: TRBV5-4; j_gene: TRBJ2-4; abundance: -; CDR3aa: ASSLGGTGGAKNIQY
v_gene: TRBV7-9; j_gene: TRBJ1-5; abundance: -; CDR3aa: ASSSLTGYQPQH
v_gene: TRBV18; j_gene: TRBJ2-5; abundance: -; CDR3aa: ASSPRQGAEETQY
v_gene: TRBV6-5; j_gene: TRBJ2-5; abundance: -; CDR3aa: ASSPLAGGETQY
v_gene: TRBV9; j_gene: TRBJ1-2; abundance: -; CDR3aa: ASRDIGGLDGYT
v_gene: TRBV6-6; j_gene: TRBJ1-5; abundance: few; CDR3aa: ASSDWSASNQPQH
v_gene: TRBV7-9; j_gene: TRBJ1-2; abundance: -; CDR3aa: ASSLEGYGYT
v_gene: TRBV4-2; j_gene: TRBJ1-5; abundance: -; CDR3aa: ASSQDGDQPQH
v_gene: TRBV19; j_gene: TRBJ2-7; abundance: -; CDR3aa: ASSGPGQAREQY
v_gene: TRBV6-1; j_gene: TRBJ2-5; abundance: -; CDR3aa: ASSEILAGETQY
v_gene: TRBV6-5; j_gene: TRBJ2-7; abundance: -; CDR3aa: ASGQGPYEQY